Listed below are T cell receptor beta chains from one sample, sequenced in a study of T cell responses to AZD1222 COVID-19 vaccine. Profiling relied on immunoSEQ multiplex PCR, and the TCRdb table lists in-frame clones only, not all of them. The sample includes 130,000 to 150,000 clones, more than 75% of them seen just once. The input for sequencing was peripheral blood, taken on day 0 of AZD1222 vaccination. The receptors were gathered from an adult in good health. The CDR3 runs from the conserved cysteine through the conserved F or W. A D gene is named only where the DNA matches it firmly. Size values are once, few and many counts, or a class for expanded clones, and some rows have none.

j_gene: TRBJ2-2
v_gene: TRBV24-1
abundance: -
d_gene: -
CDR3aa: CATSDAGAPNTGELFF
CDR3nt: TGTGCCACCAGTGATGCAGGTGCCCCGAACACCGGGGAGCTGTTTTTT

j_gene: TRBJ1-5
v_gene: TRBV3-1/TRBV3-2
abundance: -
d_gene: TRBD1
CDR3aa: CASSQDRVEGAHRQPQHF
CDR3nt: TGTGCCAGCAGCCAAGATCGAGTCGAGGGGGCGCATCGTCAGCCCCAGCATTTT

j_gene: TRBJ1-1
v_gene: TRBV19
abundance: -
d_gene: -
CDR3aa: CASSIRGANTEAFF
CDR3nt: TGTGCCAGTAGTATACGTGGGGCGAACACTGAAGCTTTCTTT

j_gene: TRBJ1-2
v_gene: TRBV7-9
abundance: once
d_gene: -
CDR3aa: CASSRMGGFYGYTF
CDR3nt: TGTGCCAGCAGCCGAATGGGGGGTTTCTATGGCTACACCTTC

j_gene: TRBJ2-5
v_gene: TRBV7-2
abundance: once
d_gene: -
CDR3aa: CASSSRRGLQETQYF
CDR3nt: TGTGCCAGCAGCTCGCGGCGGGGGCTCCAAGAGACCCAGTACTTC

j_gene: TRBJ2-4
v_gene: TRBV4-1
abundance: few
d_gene: -
CDR3aa: CASSYGVAKNIQYF
CDR3nt: TGCGCCAGCAGCTATGGGGTAGCCAAAAACATTCAGTACTTC

j_gene: TRBJ1-1
v_gene: TRBV29-1
abundance: -
d_gene: TRBD1
CDR3aa: CSGQGAGMNTEAFF
CDR3nt: TGCAGCGGACAGGGGGCGGGAATGAACACTGAAGCTTTCTTT

j_gene: TRBJ2-7
v_gene: TRBV2
abundance: -
d_gene: -
CDR3aa: CASSEGYEQYF
CDR3nt: TGTGCCAGCAGTGAAGGCTACGAGCAGTACTTC

j_gene: TRBJ1-3
v_gene: TRBV19
abundance: -
d_gene: -
CDR3aa: CASSERTLGGNTIYF
CDR3nt: TGTGCCAGTAGCGAACGGACCCTCGGAGGAAACACCATATATTTT

j_gene: TRBJ1-3
v_gene: TRBV5-1
abundance: few
d_gene: TRBD1
CDR3aa: CASSLDTGAGNTIYF
CDR3nt: TGCGCCAGCAGCTTGGACACAGGGGCTGGAAACACCATATATTTT

j_gene: TRBJ1-4
v_gene: TRBV5-1
abundance: -
d_gene: -
CDR3aa: CASSLGGVANEKLFF
CDR3nt: TGCGCCAGCAGCTTGGGGGGCGTAGCTAATGAAAAACTGTTTTTT

j_gene: TRBJ1-1
v_gene: TRBV2
abundance: -
d_gene: -
CDR3aa: CASNTGNTEAFF
CDR3nt: TGTGCCAGCAATACAGGGAACACTGAAGCTTTCTTT

j_gene: TRBJ1-6
v_gene: TRBV4-1
abundance: -
d_gene: TRBD1
CDR3aa: CASSPGQGAFDSPLHF
CDR3nt: TGCGCCAGCAGCCCAGGACAGGGGGCTTTTGATTCACCCCTCCACTTT

j_gene: TRBJ2-7
v_gene: TRBV4-1
abundance: -
d_gene: TRBD2
CDR3aa: CASSQGGAGIGSYEQYF
CDR3nt: TGCGCCAGCAGCCAAGGGGGAGCGGGGATCGGCTCCTACGAGCAGTACTTC

j_gene: TRBJ2-1
v_gene: TRBV6-2/TRBV6-3
abundance: once
d_gene: -
CDR3aa: CASSYSSYEQFF
CDR3nt: TGTGCCAGCAGTTACTCCTCGTATGAGCAGTTCTTC

j_gene: TRBJ2-7
v_gene: TRBV20-1
abundance: few
d_gene: -
CDR3aa: CSANPYEQYF
CDR3nt: TGCAGTGCCAACCCCTACGAGCAGTACTTC

j_gene: TRBJ1-1
v_gene: TRBV19
abundance: -
d_gene: -
CDR3aa: CASSRSGVLTEAFF
CDR3nt: TGTGCCAGTAGTAGATCTGGGGTCCTCACTGAAGCTTTCTTT

j_gene: TRBJ2-7
v_gene: TRBV4-2
abundance: -
d_gene: TRBD2
CDR3aa: CASSPPTGGGAYEQYF
CDR3nt: TGTGCCAGCAGCCCCCCCACTGGCGGGGGGGCCTACGAGCAGTACTTC

j_gene: TRBJ2-3
v_gene: TRBV5-1
abundance: -
d_gene: TRBD1
CDR3aa: CASSLGQGVTDTQYF
CDR3nt: TGCGCCAGCAGCTTGGGACAGGGGGTAACAGATACGCAGTATTTT

j_gene: TRBJ2-1
v_gene: TRBV2
abundance: -
d_gene: TRBD2
CDR3aa: CAIAGEGNEQFF
CDR3nt: TGTGCCATCGCCGGGGAGGGCAATGAGCAGTTCTTC

j_gene: TRBJ2-7
v_gene: TRBV28
abundance: -
d_gene: -
CDR3aa: CASSSGVSGYYEQYF
CDR3nt: TGTGCCAGCAGTTCGGGGGTTTCGGGTTACTACGAGCAGTACTTC

j_gene: TRBJ2-5
v_gene: TRBV7-2
abundance: -
d_gene: -
CDR3aa: CASSPGAGFRETQYF
CDR3nt: TGTGCCAGCAGTCCCGGTGCAGGGTTTCGAGAGACCCAGTACTTC

j_gene: TRBJ2-2
v_gene: TRBV7-2
abundance: -
d_gene: -
CDR3aa: CASSLSARTGELFF
CDR3nt: TGTGCCAGCAGCTTGTCGGCACGGACCGGGGAGCTGTTTTTT

j_gene: TRBJ2-1
v_gene: TRBV7-2
abundance: -
d_gene: -
CDR3aa: CASSLEALLSNEQFF
CDR3nt: TGTGCCAGCAGCTTAGAGGCCTTACTAAGCAATGAGCAGTTCTTC